The clone carrying this TCR beta chain was seen at least ten times. In TCRdb, the 5' RACE reads were re-called with MiXCR into one record per CDR3 protein. The profile shows 470,000 or so distinct CDR3 sequences, 15% to 20% of them singletons. This entry is derived from a study of T-cell memory formation after mild COVID-19. Germline lookup yields CDR1 KGHSH and CDR2 LQKENI. The CDR3 sequence is 11 residues long. Trimming took 3 bases from V and 5 from J, leaving 4 bases between them. Input material: PBMCs or a T cell subset sorted from them (not recorded which). This receptor was taken from an adult woman who had mild COVID-19 (a few samples of this study predate the infection). Cell type and time point are not known. This chain connects TRBV18 to TRBJ2-5; D remains ambiguous. CDR3 protein: CASSPMETQYF. Here the CDR3 DNA reads TGTGCCAGCTCACCGATGGAGACCCAGTACTTC.